The entry that follows covers one TCR beta chain sequence. Germline and junction disagree at one end, which may indicate a read error. This specimen comes from a study of blood T cell repertoires in COVID-19. Repertoires were generated with immunoSEQ multiplex PCR, while TCRdb's copy carries only in-frame clones and drops some. The sample has 240,000 or so clones; roughly nine tenths are singletons. Germline CDR1 SQVTM, CDR2 ANQGSEA. This CDR3 has 16 residues. The sequence was collected from a man in his sixties who had recovered from COVID-19. Sequences were obtained from peripheral blood. The chain links TRBV29-1 to TRBJ2-3; TRBD1 agrees at 9 bases. CDR3 DNA sequence: TGCAGCGTCGAAGATACCGGGACAGGGTCCACAGATACGCAGTATTTT. Translating gives CSVEDTGTGSTDTQYF.